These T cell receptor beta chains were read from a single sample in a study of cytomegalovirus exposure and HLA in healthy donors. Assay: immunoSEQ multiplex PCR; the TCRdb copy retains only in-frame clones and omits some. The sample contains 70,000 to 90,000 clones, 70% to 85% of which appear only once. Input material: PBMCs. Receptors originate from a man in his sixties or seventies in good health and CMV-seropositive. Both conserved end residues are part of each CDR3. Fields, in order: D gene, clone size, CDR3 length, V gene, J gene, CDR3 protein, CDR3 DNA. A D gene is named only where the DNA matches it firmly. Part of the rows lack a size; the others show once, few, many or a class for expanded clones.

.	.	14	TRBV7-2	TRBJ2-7	CASSSGTGRYEQYF	TGTGCCAGCAGCAGCGGGACAGGCAGATACGAGCAGTACTTC
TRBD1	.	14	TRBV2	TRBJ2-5	CASSTGQGSETQYF	TGTGCCAGCAGTACTGGACAGGGGAGCGAGACCCAGTACTTC
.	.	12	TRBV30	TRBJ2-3	CAWTSGLDTQYF	TGTGCCTGGACCAGCGGACTAGATACGCAGTATTTT
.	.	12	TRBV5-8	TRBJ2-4	CASSLQVDIQYF	TGTGCCAGCAGCTTACAAGTTGACATTCAGTACTTC
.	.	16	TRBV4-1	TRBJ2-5	CASSQEGRAAEETQYF	TGCGCCAGCAGCCAAGAGGGCAGGGCCGCAGAAGAGACCCAGTACTTC
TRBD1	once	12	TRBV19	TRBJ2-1	CASRQTGGEQFF	TGTGCCAGTAGACAAACAGGGGGTGAGCAGTTCTTC
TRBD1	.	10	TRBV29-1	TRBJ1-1	CSVGDSEAFF	TGCAGCGTGGGGGACAGTGAAGCTTTCTTT
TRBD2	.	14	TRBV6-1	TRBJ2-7	CASRLGGSSYEQYF	TGTGCCAGCCGTTTGGGGGGGAGCTCCTACGAGCAGTACTTC
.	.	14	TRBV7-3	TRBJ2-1	CASSQGLSYNEQFF	TGTGCCAGCAGCCAGGGACTTTCCTACAATGAGCAGTTCTTC
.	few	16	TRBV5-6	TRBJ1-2	CASSRRQETLGYGYTF	TGTGCCAGCAGCAGAAGACAGGAGACCCTGGGCTATGGCTACACCTTC
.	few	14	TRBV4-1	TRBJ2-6	CASSQVTGANVLTF	TGCGCCAGCAGCCAAGTAACTGGGGCCAACGTCCTGACTTTC
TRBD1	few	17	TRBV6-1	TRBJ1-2	CASSEALAGTANYGYTF	TGTGCCAGCAGTGAAGCGCTTGCCGGGACAGCTAACTATGGCTACACCTTC
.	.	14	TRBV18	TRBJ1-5	CASSPGTLEQPQHF	TGTGCCAGCTCACCCGGGACATTAGAACAGCCCCAGCATTTT
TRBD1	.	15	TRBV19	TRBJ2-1	CASTPGQGNYNEQFF	TGTGCCAGTACTCCGGGACAGGGGAACTACAATGAGCAGTTCTTC
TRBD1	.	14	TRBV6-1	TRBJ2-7	CASTPGTENYEQYF	TGTGCCAGCACTCCGGGGACAGAAAACTACGAGCAGTACTTC
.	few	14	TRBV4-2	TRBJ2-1	CASSQPGAYNEQFF	TGTGCCAGCAGCCAACCGGGGGCCTACAATGAGCAGTTCTTC
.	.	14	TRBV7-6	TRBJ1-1	CASSLGASNTEAFF	TGTGCCAGCAGCTTAGGGGCCAGTAACACTGAAGCTTTCTTT
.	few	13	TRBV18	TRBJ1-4	CASSPGAGEKLFF	TGTGCCAGCTCACCAGGGGCAGGAGAAAAACTGTTTTTT
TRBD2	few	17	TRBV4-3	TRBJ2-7	CASSQDSLAGGDYEQYF	TGCGCCAGCAGCCAAGATTCCCTAGCGGGGGGAGATTACGAGCAGTACTTC
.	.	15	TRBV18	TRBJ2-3	CASSPGAASTDTQYF	TGTGCCAGCTCACCAGGGGCGGCCAGCACAGATACGCAGTATTTT
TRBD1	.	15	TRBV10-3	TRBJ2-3	CAISGEQGGTDTQYF	TGTGCCATCAGTGGCGAACAGGGGGGCACAGATACGCAGTATTTT
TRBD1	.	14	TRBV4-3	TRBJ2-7	CASSTGTGKYEQYF	TGCGCCAGCAGTACCGGGACAGGGAAGTACGAGCAGTACTTC
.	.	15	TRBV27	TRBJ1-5	CASSLEADSNQPQHF	TGTGCCAGCAGTTTAGAGGCAGATAGCAATCAGCCCCAGCATTTT
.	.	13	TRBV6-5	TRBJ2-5	CASSYVGGETQYF	TGTGCCAGCAGTTATGTGGGGGGAGAGACCCAGTACTTC
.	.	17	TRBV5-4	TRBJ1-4	CASSLARGYSRNEKLFF	TGTGCCAGCAGCTTGGCTCGAGGGTACAGTCGTAATGAAAAACTGTTTTTT
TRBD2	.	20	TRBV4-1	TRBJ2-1	CASKRGAGLAVVGPYNEQFF	TGCGCCAGCAAACGAGGAGCGGGACTAGCGGTCGTGGGCCCCTACAATGAGCAGTTCTTC
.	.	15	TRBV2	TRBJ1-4	CASKKDNVNNEKLFF	TGTGCCAGCAAGAAGGACAACGTAAATAATGAAAAACTGTTTTTT
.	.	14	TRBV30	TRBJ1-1	CAWSVGQGGTEAFF	TGTGCCTGGAGTGTAGGGCAGGGAGGAACTGAAGCTTTCTTT
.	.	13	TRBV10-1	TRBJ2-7	CASSADGLYEQYF	TGCGCCAGCAGTGCGGACGGACTTTACGAGCAGTACTTC
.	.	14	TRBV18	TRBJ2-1	CASSPTTAPPEQFF	TGTGCCAGCTCACCAACGACTGCTCCCCCGGAGCAGTTCTTC
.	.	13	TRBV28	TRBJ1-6	CASSFWRNSPLHF	TGTGCCAGCAGTTTTTGGAGGAATTCACCCCTCCACTTT
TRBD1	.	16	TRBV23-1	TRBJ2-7	CASSHPRQGGGYEQYF	TGCGCCAGCAGTCATCCTCGACAGGGGGGGGGATACGAGCAGTACTTC
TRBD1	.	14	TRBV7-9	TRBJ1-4	CASSSRTGDEKLFF	TGTGCCAGCAGCTCGAGGACAGGGGATGAAAAACTGTTTTTT
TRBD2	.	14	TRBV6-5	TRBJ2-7	CASSYVGGKYEQYF	TGTGCCAGCAGTTATGTGGGGGGGAAGTACGAGCAGTACTTC
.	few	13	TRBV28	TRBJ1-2	CASSSPGERGYTF	TGTGCCAGCAGTTCCCCCGGGGAGCGAGGCTACACCTTC
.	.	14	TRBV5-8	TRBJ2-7	CASSSLRHSYEQYF	TGTGCCAGCAGCTCTCTCAGGCACTCCTACGAGCAGTACTTC
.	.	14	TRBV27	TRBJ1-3	CASSTDRDGNTIYF	TGTGCCAGCAGTACGGACAGAGACGGAAACACCATATATTTT
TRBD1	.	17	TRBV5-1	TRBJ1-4	CASSLGQGLTTNEKLFF	TGCGCCAGCAGCCTCGGACAGGGTTTGACAACTAATGAAAAACTGTTTTTT
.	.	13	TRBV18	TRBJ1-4	CASSPGQHEKLFF	TGTGCCAGCTCACCAGGACAGCATGAAAAACTGTTTTTT
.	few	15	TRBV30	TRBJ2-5	CAWSLGIAVQETQYF	TGTGCCTGGAGTCTCGGGATAGCGGTACAAGAGACCCAGTACTTC
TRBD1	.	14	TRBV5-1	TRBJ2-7	CASTVDRALGEQYF	TGCGCCAGCACTGTGGACAGGGCTCTAGGCGAGCAGTACTTC
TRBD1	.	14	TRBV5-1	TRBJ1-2	CASSLTGGAFGYTF	TGCGCCAGCAGCTTGACAGGGGGCGCCTTTGGCTACACCTTC
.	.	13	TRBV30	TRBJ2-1	CAWSFGVRGEQFF	TGTGCCTGGAGTTTCGGGGTACGGGGTGAGCAGTTCTTC
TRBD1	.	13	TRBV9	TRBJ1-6	CASSASDRGPLHF	TGTGCCAGCAGCGCCTCCGACAGGGGTCCCCTCCACTTT
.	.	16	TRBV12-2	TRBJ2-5	CASRLVWRDSGETQYF	TGTGCAAGTCGCTTGGTCTGGAGGGATTCTGGGGAGACCCAGTACTTC
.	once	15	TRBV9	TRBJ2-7	CASSAGQGGYYEQYF	TGTGCCAGCAGCGCAGGACAGGGAGGGTACTACGAGCAGTACTTC
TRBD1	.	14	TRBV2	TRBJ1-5	CASSGQGRNQPQHF	TGTGCCAGCAGTGGACAGGGGAGGAATCAGCCCCAGCATTTT
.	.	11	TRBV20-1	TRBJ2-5	CSASVRETQYF	TGCAGTGCTAGTGTCCGGGAGACCCAGTACTTC
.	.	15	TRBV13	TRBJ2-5	CASSDKPGVQKTQYF	TGTGCCAGCAGCGACAAACCAGGGGTTCAAAAGACCCAGTACTTC
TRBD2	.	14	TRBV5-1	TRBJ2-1	CASSLAGAYNEQFF	TGCGCCAGCAGCCTAGCGGGGGCGTACAATGAGCAGTTCTTC
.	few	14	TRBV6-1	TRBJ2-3	CASSESRSTDTQYF	TGTGCCAGCAGTGAATCCAGGTCCACAGATACGCAGTATTTT